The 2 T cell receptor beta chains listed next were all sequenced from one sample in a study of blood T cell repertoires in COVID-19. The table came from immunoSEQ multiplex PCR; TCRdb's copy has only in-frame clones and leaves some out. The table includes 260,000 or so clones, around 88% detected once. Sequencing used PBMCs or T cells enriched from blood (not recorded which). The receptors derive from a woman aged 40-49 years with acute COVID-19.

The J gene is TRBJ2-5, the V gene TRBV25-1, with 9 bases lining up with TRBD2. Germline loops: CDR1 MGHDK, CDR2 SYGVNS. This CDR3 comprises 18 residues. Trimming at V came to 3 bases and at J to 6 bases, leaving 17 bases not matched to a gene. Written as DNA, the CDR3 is TGTGCCAGCAGTGACCTCTCCGTGCGGGAGGGCCGGGAAAAGACCCAGTACTTC. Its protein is CASSDLSVREGREKTQYF.

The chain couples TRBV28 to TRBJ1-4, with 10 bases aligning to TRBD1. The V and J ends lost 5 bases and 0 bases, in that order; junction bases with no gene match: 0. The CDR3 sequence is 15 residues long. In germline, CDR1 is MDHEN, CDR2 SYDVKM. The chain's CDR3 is CASSDRGPTNEKLFF. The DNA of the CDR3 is TGTGCCAGCAGTGACAGGGGGCCAACTAATGAAAAACTGTTTTTT.